The present TCR beta chain was sequenced within a study of cytomegalovirus exposure and HLA in healthy donors. Study information: Some 180 million T cells yielded some 120 million unique TCR beta sequences in earlier analysis.

General study findings and limits: Later on, a genetic analysis was performed. It linked a missense variant in DCLRE1C with V- and J-gene trimming of TCR beta. Earlier results showed most TCR beta V segments being productive about 90% or about 30% of the time.

This clone was observed a few times. Its target is unknown. The PCR was carried out with 60 Vbeta primers and 13 Jbeta primers. TCRdb's table, derived via immunoSEQ multiplex PCR, lists solely in-frame clones and lacks some. Of 150,000 to 200,000 clones in the sample, over 70% were seen once. The CDR3 contains 12 residues. Germline assignment: CDR1 LNHDA and CDR2 SQIVND (reference sequence). V dropped 4 bases and J dropped 5 bases, with 8 bases sitting between them. This sequence was found in a boy younger than 10 in good health and CMV-seronegative. Sample: PBMCs. V and J are TRBV19 and TRBJ1-2; D call uncertain. CDR3 nucleotides: TGTGCCAGTAGTACAGGCAGGTATGGCTACACCTTC. This encodes CASSTGRYGYTF.